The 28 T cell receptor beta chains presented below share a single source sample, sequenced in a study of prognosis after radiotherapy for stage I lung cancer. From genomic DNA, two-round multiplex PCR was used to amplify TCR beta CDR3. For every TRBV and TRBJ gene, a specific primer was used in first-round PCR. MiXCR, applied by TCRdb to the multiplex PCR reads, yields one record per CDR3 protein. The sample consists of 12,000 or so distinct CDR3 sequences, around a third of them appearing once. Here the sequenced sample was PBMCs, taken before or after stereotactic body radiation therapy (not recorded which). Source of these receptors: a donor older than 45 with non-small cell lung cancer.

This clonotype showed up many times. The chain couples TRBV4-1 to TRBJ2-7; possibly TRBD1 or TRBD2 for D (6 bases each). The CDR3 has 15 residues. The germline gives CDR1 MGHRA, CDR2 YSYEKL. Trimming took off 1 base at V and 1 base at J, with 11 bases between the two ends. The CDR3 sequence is CASSQVQGTSYEQYF. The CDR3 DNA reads TGCGCCAGCAGCCAAGTTCAGGGGACTTCCTACGAGCAGTACTTC.

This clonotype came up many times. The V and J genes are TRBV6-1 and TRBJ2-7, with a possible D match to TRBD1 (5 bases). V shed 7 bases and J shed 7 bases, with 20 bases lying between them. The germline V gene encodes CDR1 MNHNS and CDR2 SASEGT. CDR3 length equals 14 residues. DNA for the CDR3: TGTGCCAGCACCTACCAACCAGGACATAGTGAGCAGTACGTC. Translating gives CASTYQPGHSEQYV.

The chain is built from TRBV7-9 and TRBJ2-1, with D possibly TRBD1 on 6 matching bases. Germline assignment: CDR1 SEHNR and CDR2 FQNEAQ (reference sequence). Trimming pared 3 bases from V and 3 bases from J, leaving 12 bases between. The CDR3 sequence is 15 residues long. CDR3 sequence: CASSLRQDLYNEQFF. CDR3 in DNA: TGTGCCAGCAGCTTGAGACAGGATCTCTACAATGAGCAGTTCTTC.

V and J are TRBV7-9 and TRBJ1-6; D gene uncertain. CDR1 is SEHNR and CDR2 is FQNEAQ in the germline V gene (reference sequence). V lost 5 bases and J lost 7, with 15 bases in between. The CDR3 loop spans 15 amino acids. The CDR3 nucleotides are TGTGCCAGCAGCAAAAGCCCCGGAGGGAATTCACCCCTCCACTTT. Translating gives CASSKSPGGNSPLHF.

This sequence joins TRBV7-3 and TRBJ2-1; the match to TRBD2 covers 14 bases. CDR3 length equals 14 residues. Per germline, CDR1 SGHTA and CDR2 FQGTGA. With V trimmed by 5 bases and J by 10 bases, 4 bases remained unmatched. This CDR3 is CASSGLAGGSEQFF. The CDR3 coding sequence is TGTGCCAGCAGCGGACTAGCGGGGGGCTCGGAGCAGTTCTTC.

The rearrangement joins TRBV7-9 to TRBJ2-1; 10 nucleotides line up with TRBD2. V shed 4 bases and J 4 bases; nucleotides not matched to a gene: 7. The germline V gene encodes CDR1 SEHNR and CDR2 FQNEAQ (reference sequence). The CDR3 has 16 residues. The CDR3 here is CASSSLEGLAYNEQFF. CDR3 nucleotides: TGTGCCAGCAGCTCCCTCGAGGGACTAGCGTACAATGAGCAGTTCTTC.

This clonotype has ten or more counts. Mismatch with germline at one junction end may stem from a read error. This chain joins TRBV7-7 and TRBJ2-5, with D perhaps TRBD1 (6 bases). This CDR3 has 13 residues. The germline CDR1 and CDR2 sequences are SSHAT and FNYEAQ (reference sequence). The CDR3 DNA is TGTGCTAGCAGTCCGACAGGCTGGGAGACCCAGTACTTC. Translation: CASSPTGWETQYF.

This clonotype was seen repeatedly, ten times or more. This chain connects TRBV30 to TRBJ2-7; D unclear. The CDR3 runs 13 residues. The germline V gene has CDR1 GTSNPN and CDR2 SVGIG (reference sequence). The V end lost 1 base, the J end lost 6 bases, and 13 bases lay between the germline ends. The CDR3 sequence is CAWSAPERLEQYF. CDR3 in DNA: TGTGCCTGGAGTGCGCCGGAGAGACTCGAGCAGTACTTC. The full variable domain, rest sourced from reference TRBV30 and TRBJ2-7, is SQTIHQWPATLVQPVGSPLSLECTVEGTSNPNLYWYRQAAGRGLQLLFYSVGIGQISSEVPQNLSASRPQDRQFILSSKKLLLSDSGFYLCAWSAPERLEQYFGPGTRLTVT.

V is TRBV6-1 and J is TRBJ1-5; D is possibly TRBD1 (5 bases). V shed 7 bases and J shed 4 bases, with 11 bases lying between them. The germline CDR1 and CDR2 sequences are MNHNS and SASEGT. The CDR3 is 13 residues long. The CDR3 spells CASKPQVNQPQHF. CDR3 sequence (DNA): TGTGCCAGCAAGCCACAGGTTAATCAGCCCCAGCATTTT.

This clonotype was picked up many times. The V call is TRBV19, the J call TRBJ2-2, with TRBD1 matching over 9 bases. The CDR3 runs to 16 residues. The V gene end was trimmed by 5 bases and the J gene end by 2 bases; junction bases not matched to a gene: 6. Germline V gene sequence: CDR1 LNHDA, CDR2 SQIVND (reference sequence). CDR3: CASSWGTGSNTGELFF. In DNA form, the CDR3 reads TGTGCCAGTAGTTGGGGGACAGGGAGCAACACCGGGGAGCTGTTTTTT.

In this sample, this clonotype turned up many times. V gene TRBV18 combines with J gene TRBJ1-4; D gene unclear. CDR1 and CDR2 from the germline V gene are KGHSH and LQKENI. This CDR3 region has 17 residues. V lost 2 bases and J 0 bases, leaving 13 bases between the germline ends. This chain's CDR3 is CASSPTIGFSTNEKLFF. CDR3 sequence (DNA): TGTGCCAGCTCACCAACGATCGGGTTTTCAACTAATGAAAAACTGTTTTTT.

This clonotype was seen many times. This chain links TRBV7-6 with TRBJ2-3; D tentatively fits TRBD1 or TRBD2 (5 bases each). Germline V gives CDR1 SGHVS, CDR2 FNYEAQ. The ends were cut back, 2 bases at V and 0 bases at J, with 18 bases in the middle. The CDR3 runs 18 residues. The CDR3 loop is CASSLRDPGWTSTDTQYF. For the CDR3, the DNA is TGTGCCAGCAGCTTAAGGGACCCCGGTTGGACTAGCACAGATACGCAGTATTTT. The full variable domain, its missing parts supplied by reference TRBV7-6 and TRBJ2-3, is GAGVSQSPRYKVTKRGQDVALRCDPISGHVSLYWYRQALGQGPEFLTYFNYEAQQDKSGLPNDRFSAERPEGSISTLTIQRTEQRDSAMYRCASSLRDPGWTSTDTQYFGPGTRLTVL.

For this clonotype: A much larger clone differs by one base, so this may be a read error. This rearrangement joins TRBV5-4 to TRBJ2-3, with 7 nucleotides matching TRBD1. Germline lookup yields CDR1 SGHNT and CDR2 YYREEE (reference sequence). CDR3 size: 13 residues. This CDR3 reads CASSPQGTDKQYF. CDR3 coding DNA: TGTGCCAGCAGCCCTCAGGGGACAGATAAGCAGTATTTT.

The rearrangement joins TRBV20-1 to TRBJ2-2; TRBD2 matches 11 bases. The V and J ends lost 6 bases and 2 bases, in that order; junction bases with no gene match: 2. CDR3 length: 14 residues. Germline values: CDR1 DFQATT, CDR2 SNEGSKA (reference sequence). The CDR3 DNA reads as TGCAGTGCCACTAGCGGGGGAAACACCGGGGAGCTGTTTTTT. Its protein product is CSATSGGNTGELFF.

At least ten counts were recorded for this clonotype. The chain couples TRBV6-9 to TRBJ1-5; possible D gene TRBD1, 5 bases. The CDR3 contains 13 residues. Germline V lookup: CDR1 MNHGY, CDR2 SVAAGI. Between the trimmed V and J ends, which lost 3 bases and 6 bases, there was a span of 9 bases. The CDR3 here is CASSYQGSQPQHF. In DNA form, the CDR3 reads TGTGCCAGCAGTTACCAGGGTAGTCAGCCCCAGCATTTT.

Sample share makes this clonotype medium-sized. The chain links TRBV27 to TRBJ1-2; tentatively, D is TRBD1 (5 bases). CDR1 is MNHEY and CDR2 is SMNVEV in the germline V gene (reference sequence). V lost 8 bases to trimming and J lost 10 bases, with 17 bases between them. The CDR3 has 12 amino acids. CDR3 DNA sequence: TGTGCCAGCGGACCCCAGGGAATTGCCTACACCTTC. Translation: CASGPQGIAYTF.

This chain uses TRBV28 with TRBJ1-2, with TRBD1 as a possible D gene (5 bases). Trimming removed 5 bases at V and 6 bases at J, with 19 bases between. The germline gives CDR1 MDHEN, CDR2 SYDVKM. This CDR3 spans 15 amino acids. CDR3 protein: CASSPRGFGGDGYTF. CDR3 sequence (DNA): TGTGCCAGCAGTCCCCGAGGTTTTGGGGGTGATGGCTACACCTTC.

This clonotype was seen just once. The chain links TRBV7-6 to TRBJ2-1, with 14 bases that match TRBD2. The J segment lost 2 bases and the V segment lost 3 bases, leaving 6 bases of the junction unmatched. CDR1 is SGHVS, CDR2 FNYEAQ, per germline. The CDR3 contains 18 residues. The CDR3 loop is CASSFLGTSGSPYNEQFF. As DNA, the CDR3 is TGTGCCAGCAGCTTCCTCGGGACTAGCGGGAGCCCCTACAATGAGCAGTTCTTC.

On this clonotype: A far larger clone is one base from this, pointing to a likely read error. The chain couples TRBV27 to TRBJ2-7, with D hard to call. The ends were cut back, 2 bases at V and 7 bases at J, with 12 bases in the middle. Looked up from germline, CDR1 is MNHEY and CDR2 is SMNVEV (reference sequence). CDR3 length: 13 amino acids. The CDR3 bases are TGTGCCAGCAGTTTAAGTCAGTACAATGAGCAGTACTTC. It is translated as CASSLSQYNEQYF.

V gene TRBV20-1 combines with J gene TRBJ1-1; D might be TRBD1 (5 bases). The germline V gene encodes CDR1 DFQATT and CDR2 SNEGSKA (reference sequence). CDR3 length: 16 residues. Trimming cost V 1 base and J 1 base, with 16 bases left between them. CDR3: CSARGTHTTRNTEAFF. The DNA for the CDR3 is TGCAGTGCTAGAGGGACACACACCACTAGGAACACTGAAGCTTTCTTT.

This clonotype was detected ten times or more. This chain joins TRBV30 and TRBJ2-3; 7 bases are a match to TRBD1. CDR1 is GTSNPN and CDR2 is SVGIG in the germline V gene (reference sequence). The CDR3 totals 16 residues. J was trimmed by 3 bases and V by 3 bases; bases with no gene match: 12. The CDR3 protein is CAWSPRRGGLTDTQYF. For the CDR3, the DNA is TGTGCCTGGAGCCCCCGGCGAGGGGGCCTGACAGATACGCAGTATTTT.

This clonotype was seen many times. The CDR3 DNA reads TGTGCCAGCGGATCTAACGGGGACCCCTCCTACAATGAGCAGTTCTTC. Translating gives CASGSNGDPSYNEQFF. The chain is built from TRBV27 and TRBJ2-1, with D perhaps being TRBD1 or TRBD2 (5 bases each). The CDR3 is made up of 16 amino acids. The germline V and J ends were trimmed by 8 bases and 0 bases, with 17 bases remaining between them. Germline V CDR1 and CDR2: MNHEY, SMNVEV (reference sequence).

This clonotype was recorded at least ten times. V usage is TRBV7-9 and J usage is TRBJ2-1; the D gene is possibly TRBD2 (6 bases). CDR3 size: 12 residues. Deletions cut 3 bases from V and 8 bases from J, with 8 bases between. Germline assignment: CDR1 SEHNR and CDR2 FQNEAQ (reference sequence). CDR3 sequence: CASSFPSDEQFF. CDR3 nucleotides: TGTGCCAGCAGCTTTCCTAGCGATGAGCAGTTCTTC.

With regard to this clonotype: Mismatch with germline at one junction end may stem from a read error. The CDR3 DNA follows: TGTGCCAGACTGGGATCCTCTGGAAACGCCATAAATTTT. The encoded protein is CARLGSSGNAINF. The J gene is TRBJ1-3, the V gene TRBV28, with unresolved D. CDR1 is MDHEN, CDR2 SYDVKM, per germline. CDR3 length: 13 residues.

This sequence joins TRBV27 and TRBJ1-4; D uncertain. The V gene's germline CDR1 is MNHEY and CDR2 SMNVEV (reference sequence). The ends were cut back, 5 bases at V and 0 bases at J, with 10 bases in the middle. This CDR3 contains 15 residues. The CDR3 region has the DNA TGTGCCAGCAGTATAGGGCCTGCAACTAATGAAAAACTGTTTTTT. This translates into CASSIGPATNEKLFF.

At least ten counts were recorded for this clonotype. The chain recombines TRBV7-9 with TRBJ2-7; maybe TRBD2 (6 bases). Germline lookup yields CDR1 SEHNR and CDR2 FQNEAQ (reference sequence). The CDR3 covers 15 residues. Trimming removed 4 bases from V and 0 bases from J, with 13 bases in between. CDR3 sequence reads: CASSSTDGSSYEQYF. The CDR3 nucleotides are TGTGCCAGCAGCTCAACCGACGGGAGCTCCTACGAGCAGTACTTC.

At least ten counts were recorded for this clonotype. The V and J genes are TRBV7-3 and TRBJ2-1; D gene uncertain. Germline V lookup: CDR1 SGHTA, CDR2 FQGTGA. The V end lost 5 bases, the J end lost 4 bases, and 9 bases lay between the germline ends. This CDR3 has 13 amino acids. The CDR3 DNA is TGTGCCAGCAGCAACTACCAGTACAATGAGCAGTTCTTC. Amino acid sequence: CASSNYQYNEQFF.

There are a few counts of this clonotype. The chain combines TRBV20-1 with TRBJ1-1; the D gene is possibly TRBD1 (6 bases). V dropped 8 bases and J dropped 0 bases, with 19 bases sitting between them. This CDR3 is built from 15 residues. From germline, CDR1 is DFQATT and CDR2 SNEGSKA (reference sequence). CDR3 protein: CSRMPRGRMNTEAFF. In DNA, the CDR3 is TGCAGTCGAATGCCCAGGGGAAGGATGAACACTGAAGCTTTCTTT.